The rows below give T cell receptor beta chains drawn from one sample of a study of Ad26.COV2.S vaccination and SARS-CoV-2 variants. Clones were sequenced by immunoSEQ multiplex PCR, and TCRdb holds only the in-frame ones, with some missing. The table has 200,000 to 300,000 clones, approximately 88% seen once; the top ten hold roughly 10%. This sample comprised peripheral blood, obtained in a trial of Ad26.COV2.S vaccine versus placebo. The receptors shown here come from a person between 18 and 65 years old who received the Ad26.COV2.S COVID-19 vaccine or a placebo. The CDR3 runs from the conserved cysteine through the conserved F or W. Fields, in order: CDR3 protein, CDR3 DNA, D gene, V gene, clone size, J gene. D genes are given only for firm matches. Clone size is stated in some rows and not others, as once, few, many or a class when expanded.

CAWSQGSQPQHF TGTGCCTGGAGTCAGGGAAGCCAGCCCCAGCATTTT - TRBV30 - TRBJ1-5
CASSLSGAAYEQYF TGTGCCAGCTCCCTTAGCGGGGCAGCGTACGAGCAGTACTTC TRBD2 TRBV9 - TRBJ2-7
CASSERGDGYSNQPQHF TGTGCCAGCAGTGAAAGGGGGGACGGCTATAGCAATCAGCCCCAGCATTTT - TRBV6-1 - TRBJ1-5
CASSLTTVGDNEQFF TGTGCCAGCAGCTTGACGACTGTGGGGGACAATGAGCAGTTCTTC - TRBV5-6 - TRBJ2-1
CASTTMGISNQPQHF TGTGCCAGTACCACAATGGGGATTAGCAATCAGCCCCAGCATTTT - TRBV19 - TRBJ1-5
CASSPPRTAGGELFF TGTGCCAGTAGTCCCCCCCGGACAGCAGGCGGGGAGCTGTTTTTT - TRBV19 - TRBJ2-2
CASSNSGGRTDTQYF TGTGCCAGCAGCAATAGCGGGGGCCGCACAGATACGCAGTATTTT TRBD2 TRBV5-4 - TRBJ2-3
CATLSGGDIQETQYF TGTGCCACCCTTTCTGGAGGGGATATACAAGAGACCCAGTACTTC - TRBV7-9 - TRBJ2-5
CASSEYTGQGAREQYF TGTGCCAGCAGTGAATATACGGGACAGGGGGCGAGGGAGCAGTACTTC TRBD1 TRBV25-1 - TRBJ2-7
CASSLVVTYGYTF TGTGCCAGCAGCTTGGTGGTCACCTATGGCTACACCTTC - TRBV5-8 few TRBJ1-2
CASAGSADTQYF TGTGCCAGCGCAGGCTCTGCAGATACGCAGTATTTT - TRBV7-3 once TRBJ2-3
CASSQNPGGAEKLFF TGTGCCAGCTCACAGAACCCCGGTGGGGCTGAAAAACTGTTTTTT - TRBV18 - TRBJ1-4
CASSLDTSGNPDSYNEQFF TGTGCCAGCAGCTTAGATACTAGCGGGAACCCCGACTCCTACAATGAGCAGTTCTTC TRBD2 TRBV11-3 - TRBJ2-1
CASSSQVPGGSGNTIYF TGTGCCAGCAGCTCACAAGTCCCAGGGGGCTCTGGAAACACCATATATTTT TRBD1 TRBV5-4 few TRBJ1-3
CAWKDRGLYEQYF TGTGCCTGGAAGGACAGGGGGCTATACGAGCAGTACTTC TRBD1 TRBV30 - TRBJ2-7
CAISEYQGYNTEAFF TGTGCCATCAGTGAGTACCAGGGGTACAACACTGAAGCTTTCTTT - TRBV10-3 - TRBJ1-1
CASSLDRASSEAFF TGTGCCAGCTCTCTAGACAGGGCCTCCTCTGAAGCTTTCTTT TRBD1 TRBV18 - TRBJ1-1
CASSPRTGKEGQQPQHF TGTGCCAGCAGCCCCCGGACAGGGAAGGAAGGGCAACAGCCCCAGCATTTT TRBD1 TRBV3-1/TRBV3-2 many TRBJ1-5